The T cell receptor (beta chain) described here comes from a study of CD8 T cells in ankylosing spondylitis. Study-wide results and caveats: Within ankylosing spondylitis blood, a TCR beta motif made up of under 10 highly homologous variants appeared to be characteristic. Disease-linked clones had a CD8+ phenotype and relatively low frequency in peripheral blood.

Between the trimmed V and J ends, which lost 0 bases and 6 bases, there was a span of 9 bases. CDR1 is LGHNA, CDR2 YSLEER, per germline. This CDR3 has 14 residues. TCRdb ran MiXCR on the 5' RACE reads and lists one entry per CDR3 protein. This sample yields 750,000 to 850,000 distinct CDR3 sequences, of which approximately 12% are seen a single time; roughly 0.51% belongs to the top ten. In this sample, this clonotype turned up a few times. Its antigen remains unidentified. This rearrangement joins TRBV4-3 to TRBJ2-1; no clear D gene. Sequenced material: blood, either unsorted or a sorted T cell fraction (not recorded which). The receptor comes from a male donor with ankylosing spondylitis. In DNA, the CDR3 is TGCGCCAGCAGCCAAGATCCGGCCCTCAATGAGCAGTTCTTC. It yields the protein CASSQDPALNEQFF.